This paragraph covers one T cell receptor beta chain sequence. Its specificity is unknown. The method was immunoSEQ multiplex PCR; TCRdb's version includes in-frame clones alone and lacks a portion of them. This sample yields more than 70,000 clones, of which 93% are seen a single time; roughly an eighth belongs to the top ten. Germline V gene sequence: CDR1 MNHEY, CDR2 SMNVEV (reference sequence). There are 13 residues in the CDR3. Trimming stripped 4 bases from V and 6 bases from J, with 13 bases between. This entry is derived from a study of OX40 agonist ivuxolimab in advanced cancers. Whole-study context: An agonistic human IgG2 monoclonal antibody against OX40 (CD134) was given. The study's findings and limits: CD8+ T cells showed, on average, more clonal expansion than CD4+ cells.

V gene TRBV27 combines with J gene TRBJ2-7, with D maybe TRBD1 (6 bases). The sequence came from an adult with an advanced solid tumor such as melanoma, head and neck, liver or kidney cancer. Sequenced material: CD4+ or CD8+ T cells sorted from blood, taken in a trial of the OX40 agonist ivuxolimab. Written as DNA, the CDR3 is TGTGCCAGCAGTTGGGGGCAGCCCTCCGAGCAGTACTTC. It yields the protein CASSWGQPSEQYF.